This is a list of T cell receptor beta chains from one sample in a study of T cell repertoires in cytomegalovirus infection. Each CDR3 protein gets one entry after TCRdb re-called the reads with MiXCR. The data contain hundreds of thousands of distinct CDR3 sequences, more than 20% of them singletons. The sample consisted of CD8+ T cells from PBMCs. The receptors stem from a human donor in good health (CMV status not recorded). Some clones in this sample may be carry-over from other donors' samples. Each CDR3 is given with its conserved first and last residue. The D gene is left open where the match is weak. The size field is filled for only some rows; it gives once, few, many or a size class.

clone size: many; D gene: .; J gene: TRBJ2-3; V gene: TRBV7-2; CDR3 DNA: TGTGCCAGCAGCTTAGTAGGGGGATTGGCAGATACGCAGTATTTT; CDR3 protein: CASSLVGGLADTQYF
clone size: .; D gene: TRBD1; J gene: TRBJ2-3; V gene: TRBV4-1; CDR3 DNA: TGCGCCAGCAGCCAAGATGTACAGGGGACGACCACAGATACGCAGTATTTT; CDR3 protein: CASSQDVQGTTTDTQYF
clone size: few; D gene: .; J gene: TRBJ1-1; V gene: TRBV14; CDR3 DNA: TGTGCCAGCAGTTTATTCAGGTCGCACACTGAAGCTTTCTTT; CDR3 protein: CASSLFRSHTEAFF
clone size: .; D gene: .; J gene: TRBJ2-7; V gene: TRBV7-9; CDR3 DNA: TGTGCCAGCAGCTTAACGACAGAACAATACGAGCAGTACTTC; CDR3 protein: CASSLTTEQYEQYF
clone size: few; D gene: TRBD1; J gene: TRBJ1-2; V gene: TRBV28; CDR3 DNA: TGTGCCAGCAGAAGGGGGCTGGAGTATGGCTACACCTTC; CDR3 protein: CASRRGLEYGYTF
clone size: .; D gene: TRBD2; J gene: TRBJ2-1; V gene: TRBV29-1; CDR3 DNA: TGCAGCGTCGCGGGGGCTAGCGGGGGGCGAAATGAGCAGTTCTTC; CDR3 protein: CSVAGASGGRNEQFF
clone size: .; D gene: .; J gene: TRBJ2-5; V gene: TRBV29-1; CDR3 DNA: TGCAGCGTACGGAGGCACTCCGGGGAGACCCAGTACTTC; CDR3 protein: CSVRRHSGETQYF
clone size: few; D gene: .; J gene: TRBJ2-1; V gene: TRBV13; CDR3 DNA: TGTGCCAGCAGCTTGAGGGCGCAGAAAGATGAGCAGTTCTTC; CDR3 protein: CASSLRAQKDEQFF
clone size: many; D gene: TRBD1; J gene: TRBJ1-1; V gene: TRBV14; CDR3 DNA: TGTGCCAGCAGCGCCTGGGACAGGGGGAACACTGAAGCTTTCTTT; CDR3 protein: CASSAWDRGNTEAFF
clone size: few; D gene: .; J gene: TRBJ2-4; V gene: TRBV5-1; CDR3 DNA: TGCGCCAGCAGCTTGGGAGGGGCGGGGAACATTCAGTACTTC; CDR3 protein: CASSLGGAGNIQYF
clone size: few; D gene: TRBD2; J gene: TRBJ2-4; V gene: TRBV6-2/TRBV6-3; CDR3 DNA: TGTGCCAGCAGCCCCGGACTAGCGTTGAGCATTCAGTACTTC; CDR3 protein: CASSPGLALSIQYF
clone size: few; D gene: .; J gene: TRBJ1-1; V gene: TRBV19; CDR3 DNA: TGTGCCAGTAGTGGCCCGACACTGAACACTGAAGCTTTCTTT; CDR3 protein: CASSGPTLNTEAFF
clone size: few; D gene: .; J gene: TRBJ2-1; V gene: TRBV7-2; CDR3 DNA: TGTGCCAGCAGCCCCGATTGGTCTACGGGCTATGAGCAGTTCTTC; CDR3 protein: CASSPDWSTGYEQFF
clone size: .; D gene: .; J gene: TRBJ2-1; V gene: TRBV27; CDR3 DNA: TGTGCCAGCAGTCCGGGGAATGGTGAGCAGTTCTTC; CDR3 protein: CASSPGNGEQFF
clone size: .; D gene: TRBD1; J gene: TRBJ2-3; V gene: TRBV5-6; CDR3 DNA: TGTGCCAGCAGCTTGGGGCCGACAGGGTCAGATACGCAGTATTTT; CDR3 protein: CASSLGPTGSDTQYF
clone size: .; D gene: .; J gene: TRBJ2-3; V gene: TRBV15; CDR3 DNA: TGTGCCACCAGCTGGGCGGGGAGCGCAGATACGCAGTATTTT; CDR3 protein: CATSWAGSADTQYF
clone size: few; D gene: .; J gene: TRBJ2-7; V gene: TRBV20-1; CDR3 DNA: TGCAGTGCTAGTGTTGGGGGTAGGGAGCAGTACTTC; CDR3 protein: CSASVGGREQYF
clone size: many; D gene: .; J gene: TRBJ1-1; V gene: TRBV7-9; CDR3 DNA: TGTGCCAGCAGCTCACGGGAGATGAACACTGAAGCTTTCTTT; CDR3 protein: CASSSREMNTEAFF
clone size: .; D gene: .; J gene: TRBJ1-2; V gene: TRBV29-1; CDR3 DNA: TGCAGCGTTTTGTGGGAAAACTATGGCTACACCTTC; CDR3 protein: CSVLWENYGYTF
clone size: many; D gene: .; J gene: TRBJ2-3; V gene: TRBV7-8; CDR3 DNA: TGTGCCAGCAGCTTAGGGATTAGCGGAGCCAACACAGATACGCAGTATTTT; CDR3 protein: CASSLGISGANTDTQYF
clone size: many; D gene: TRBD2; J gene: TRBJ2-1; V gene: TRBV7-2; CDR3 DNA: TGTGCCAGCAGCCCAGCGGGCGGGAGCAATGAGCAGTTCTTC; CDR3 protein: CASSPAGGSNEQFF
clone size: few; D gene: .; J gene: TRBJ2-1; V gene: TRBV19; CDR3 DNA: TGTGCCAGTAGTATATTGGGGTTTAGCAATGAGCAGTTCTTC; CDR3 protein: CASSILGFSNEQFF
clone size: .; D gene: .; J gene: TRBJ1-2; V gene: TRBV29-1; CDR3 DNA: TGCAGCGTTCCCCGGGGCTACTATGGCTACACCTTC; CDR3 protein: CSVPRGYYGYTF
clone size: many; D gene: TRBD1; J gene: TRBJ2-1; V gene: TRBV7-2; CDR3 DNA: TGTGCCAGCAGCCCTGGGACAGGGGGTGGGGAAAAGCAGTTCTTC; CDR3 protein: CASSPGTGGGEKQFF
clone size: .; D gene: .; J gene: TRBJ1-2; V gene: TRBV20-1; CDR3 DNA: TGCAGTGCGCAACCGGCATTTTATGGCTACACCTTC; CDR3 protein: CSAQPAFYGYTF
clone size: few; D gene: .; J gene: TRBJ2-6; V gene: TRBV10-3; CDR3 DNA: TGTGCCATCAGTGAGTCCCTTAGTGTCCAAACGGAATTCGGAACCTACTCTGGGGCCAACGTCCTGACTTTC; CDR3 protein: CAISESLSVQTEFGTYSGANVLTF
clone size: few; D gene: .; J gene: TRBJ1-1; V gene: TRBV5-6; CDR3 DNA: TGTGCCAGCAGCCCCTCAGGGAATGAAGCTTTCTTT; CDR3 protein: CASSPSGNEAFF
clone size: .; D gene: .; J gene: TRBJ2-2; V gene: TRBV7-3; CDR3 DNA: TGTGCCAGCAGCCTTGGGACTTCGGGAACCGGGGAGCTGTTTTTT; CDR3 protein: CASSLGTSGTGELFF
clone size: .; D gene: .; J gene: TRBJ1-1; V gene: TRBV7-9; CDR3 DNA: TGTGCCAGCAGCTTAGGAGGGAAAAAGACTGAAGCTTTCTTT; CDR3 protein: CASSLGGKKTEAFF
clone size: many; D gene: .; J gene: TRBJ2-3; V gene: TRBV6-6; CDR3 DNA: TGTGCCAGCACCCTTAAATCGGAACCAGATACGCAGTATTTT; CDR3 protein: CASTLKSEPDTQYF
clone size: few; D gene: .; J gene: TRBJ1-2; V gene: TRBV24-1; CDR3 DNA: TGTGCCACCAGTGGAGGAAATGGCTACACCTTC; CDR3 protein: CATSGGNGYTF
clone size: many; D gene: .; J gene: TRBJ2-1; V gene: TRBV4-3; CDR3 DNA: TGCGCCAGCAGCCAATCAAGAATCCTCTACAATGAGCAGTTCTTC; CDR3 protein: CASSQSRILYNEQFF
clone size: .; D gene: .; J gene: TRBJ1-4; V gene: TRBV6-5; CDR3 DNA: TGTGCCAGCAGTTACACAGGGTCGGAAAAACTGTTTTTT; CDR3 protein: CASSYTGSEKLFF
clone size: many; D gene: .; J gene: TRBJ2-5; V gene: TRBV7-6; CDR3 DNA: TGTGCCAGCAGCTTAAGGACACCCCGGAGAGAGACCCAGTACTTC; CDR3 protein: CASSLRTPRRETQYF
clone size: many; D gene: TRBD1; J gene: TRBJ2-5; V gene: TRBV7-6; CDR3 DNA: TGTGCCAGCACCTTGGACGGGACAGTACAAGAGACCCAGTACTTC; CDR3 protein: CASTLDGTVQETQYF
clone size: .; D gene: TRBD1; J gene: TRBJ2-1; V gene: TRBV29-1; CDR3 DNA: TGCAGCGTTGCAACGGGACAGGGGGTCTATGAGCAGTTCTTC; CDR3 protein: CSVATGQGVYEQFF
clone size: .; D gene: .; J gene: TRBJ1-2; V gene: TRBV10-3; CDR3 DNA: TGTGCCATCAGCGGGACACCAGCTAACTATGGCTACACCTTC; CDR3 protein: CAISGTPANYGYTF
clone size: many; D gene: .; J gene: TRBJ2-5; V gene: TRBV7-9; CDR3 DNA: TGTGCCAGCAACTCTTTTTGGGGGACCCAGTACTTC; CDR3 protein: CASNSFWGTQYF
clone size: .; D gene: TRBD1; J gene: TRBJ1-6; V gene: TRBV2; CDR3 DNA: TGTGCCAGCAATCCGACAGGGGGCGTTAATTCACCCCTCCACTTT; CDR3 protein: CASNPTGGVNSPLHF
clone size: .; D gene: .; J gene: TRBJ1-2; V gene: TRBV29-1; CDR3 DNA: TGCAGCGTTGAGGGGGCTCTATTCCTTAACTATGGCTACACCTTC; CDR3 protein: CSVEGALFLNYGYTF
clone size: many; D gene: .; J gene: TRBJ1-1; V gene: TRBV6-5; CDR3 DNA: TGTGCCAGCAGTTACTTCACGACAGGTCTGAACACTGAAGCTTTCTTT; CDR3 protein: CASSYFTTGLNTEAFF
clone size: .; D gene: TRBD2; J gene: TRBJ2-2; V gene: TRBV2; CDR3 DNA: TGTGCCAGCATGGGACTAGCGGGGAACACCGGGGAGCTGTTTTTT; CDR3 protein: CASMGLAGNTGELFF
clone size: .; D gene: .; J gene: TRBJ2-3; V gene: TRBV6-2/TRBV6-3; CDR3 DNA: TGTGCCAGCGGACCCCCAAACGCAGATACGCAGTATTTT; CDR3 protein: CASGPPNADTQYF
clone size: few; D gene: TRBD2; J gene: TRBJ2-5; V gene: TRBV14; CDR3 DNA: TGTGCCAGCAGCCAAGCAGACGGGACTAGCGAATACCAAGAGACCCAGTACTTC; CDR3 protein: CASSQADGTSEYQETQYF
clone size: .; D gene: .; J gene: TRBJ1-2; V gene: TRBV12-3/TRBV12-4; CDR3 DNA: TGTGCCAGCAGCCAGTATCTTTCAAGTAACTATGGCTACACCTTC; CDR3 protein: CASSQYLSSNYGYTF
clone size: .; D gene: .; J gene: TRBJ1-1; V gene: TRBV14; CDR3 DNA: TGTGCCAGCAGCCAAGAGGTACCGGGGGATGAAGCTTTCTTT; CDR3 protein: CASSQEVPGDEAFF